This T cell receptor (beta chain) originates from a study of blood T cell repertoires in COVID-19 (dated by TCRdb to about 2020). With regard to the full study: Collaborator samples came from the United States, Italy and Spain and covered acute and convalescent phases of COVID-19. The prospective study material was composed of cDNA or gDNA derived from T cells, B-cell-depleted T cells, or PBMCs. Subjects who had been exposed to COVID-19, were actively infected with it, or had recovered from it provided the deeply sampled blood TCRbeta repertoires that made up the dataset. The repertoires were released in a freely available public database intended as a resource for research on the immune response to SARS-CoV-2. Samples were obtained from the ongoing ImmuneRACE study (first 160 participants) and from roughly 1,300 subjects provided by 6 global collaborators. Nearly every sample came with metadata listing a de-identified subject ID, COVID-19 status, age in years and sex. Where available, HLA class I and class II types were obtained from metadata supplied by the sample provider rather than from assay-based typing.

The immunoSEQ Assay, a bias-controlled multiplex PCR, was used to amplify TCRbeta CDR3 regions from genomic DNA. In the authors' own workflow: Nucleated cell counts per sample were estimated from amplification of reference gene primers within the assay. To quantify the absolute abundance of each unique TCRbeta CDR3 rearrangement, sequence reads were collapsed and filtered. For each sample, productive Simpson clonality was calculated as the square root of Simpson's diversity index across productive rearrangements. The clones in this table, taken by TCRdb from immuneACCESS, are in-frame only. Not every clone is retained; where verified, under half of the shortfall comes from an unresolved V gene, and the cause of the rest is unknown. From that table come the V and J calls and clone size; the DNA was used to work out D and trimming. Present in this sample are roughly 80,000 clones, approximately 80% of which were seen just once. Approximately 12% of the sample goes to the ten largest clones.

The CDR3 holds 14 amino acids from the cysteine to the phenylalanine. Only the CDR3 part of the read is kept: 42 bases, read in frame from the first base. The junction shows trimming of 4 bases on V and 4 bases on J, plus 10 bases between the germline ends. The germline V gene supplies CDR1 SGHDN and CDR2 FVKESK. Concerning this clone itself: Its antigen is still unknown. No per-base quality is available; no much larger clone lies one base away.

What the work shows at the level of the full study, not this receptor alone: How much clinical and demographic metadata was included differed by source and by participant, and the metadata was provided uncurated.

Each collaborating institution followed its own protocols to collect whole blood in K2EDTA tubes. Collaborator samples were shipped for TCRbeta analysis as frozen whole blood, isolated PBMCs, or DNA extracted from either sample type. The sequence is built from TRBV14 and TRBJ2-2; TRBD2 is a possible D gene, resting on 5 matching bases. The sample comprised peripheral blood. The receptor was derived from a man in his fifties or sixties with acute or convalescent COVID-19. The sequenced DNA is TGTGCCAGCAGCCTAAAAGGACTCACCGGGGAGCTGTTTTTT. Its protein reads: CASSLKGLTGELFF. With the rest looked up from the reference TRBV14 and TRBJ2-2 genes rather than sequenced, the full variable domain is EAGVTQFPSHSVIEKGQTVTLRCDPISGHDNLYWYRRVMGKEIKFLLHFVKESKQDESGMPNNRFLAERTGGTYSTLKVQPAELEDSGVYFCASSLKGLTGELFFGEGSRLTVL.